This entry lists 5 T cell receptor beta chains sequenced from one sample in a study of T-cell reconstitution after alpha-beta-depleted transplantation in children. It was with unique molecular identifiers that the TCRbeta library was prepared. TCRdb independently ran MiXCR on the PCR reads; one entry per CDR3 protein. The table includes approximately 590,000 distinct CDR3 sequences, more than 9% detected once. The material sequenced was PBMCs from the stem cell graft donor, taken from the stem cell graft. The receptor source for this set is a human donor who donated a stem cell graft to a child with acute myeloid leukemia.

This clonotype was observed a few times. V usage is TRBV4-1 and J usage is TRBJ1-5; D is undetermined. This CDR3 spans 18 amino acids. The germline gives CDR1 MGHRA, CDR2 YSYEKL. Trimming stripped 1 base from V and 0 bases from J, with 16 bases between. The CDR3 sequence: CASSQVGSEAFSNQPQHF. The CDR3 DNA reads TGCGCCAGCAGCCAAGTTGGGTCGGAAGCTTTTAGCAATCAGCCCCAGCATTTT.

The CDR3 loop reads CASSLSVSFYEQYF. The CDR3 coding sequence is TGTGCCAGCAGTTTATCGGTCAGCTTCTACGAGCAGTACTTC. The chain joins TRBV28 to TRBJ2-7; D is unresolved. V was pared by 1 base and J by 3 bases, with 10 bases between. This CDR3 has 14 residues. From germline, CDR1 is MDHEN and CDR2 SYDVKM.

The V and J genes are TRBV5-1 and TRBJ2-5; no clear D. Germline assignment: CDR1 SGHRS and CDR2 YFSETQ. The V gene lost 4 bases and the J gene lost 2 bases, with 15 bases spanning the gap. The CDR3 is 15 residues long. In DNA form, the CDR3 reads TGCGCCAGCAGCCCACGGCGGTGGCAGCAAGAGACCCAGTACTTC. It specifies CASSPRRWQQETQYF.

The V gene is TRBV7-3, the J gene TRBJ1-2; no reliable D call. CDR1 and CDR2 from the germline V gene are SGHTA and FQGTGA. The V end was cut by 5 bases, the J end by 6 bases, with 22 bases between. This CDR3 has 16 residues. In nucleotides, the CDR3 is TGTGCCAGCAGCCCGGCCTCTACCCCAGGAGCCAATGGCTACACCTTC. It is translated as CASSPASTPGANGYTF.

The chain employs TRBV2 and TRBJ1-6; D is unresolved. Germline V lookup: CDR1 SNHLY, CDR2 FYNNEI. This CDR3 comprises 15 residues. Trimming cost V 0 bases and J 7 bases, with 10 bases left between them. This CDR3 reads CASSEATGTNSPLHF. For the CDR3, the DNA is TGTGCCAGCAGTGAAGCGACGGGAACCAATTCACCCCTCCACTTT.